The present entry profiles one T cell receptor (beta chain) with its context. Its antigen is unidentified. This sample was taken from a study of CD8 T cells in ankylosing spondylitis. The study's findings and limits: Ankylosing spondylitis blood appeared to be characterized by a TCR beta motif of 7 to 9 highly homologous variants. Matched ankylosing spondylitis synovial fluid reportedly showed significant enrichment of disease-linked clones. CD8+ cells made up the disease-linked clones, which were relatively rare in peripheral blood.

Germline-derived CDR1 and CDR2 are SQVTM and ANQGSEA. This CDR3 is built from 13 residues. V trimming: 7 bases; J trimming: 8 bases; junction bases outside the gene matches: 8. TCRdb re-analysed the 5' RACE reads in MiXCR, keeping a single row per CDR3 protein. The sample has hundreds of thousands of distinct CDR3 sequences; 17% are singletons. This clonotype originated in a male donor with ankylosing spondylitis. The sample consisted of blood, either unsorted or a sorted T cell fraction (not recorded which). This sequence joins TRBV29-1 and TRBJ1-4, with 9 positions matching TRBD1. CDR3 nucleotide sequence: TGCAGCGCGACCGGGACAGGGTGGGAAAAACTGTTTTTT. Protein sequence: CSATGTGWEKLFF.